The 21 T cell receptor beta chains given below trace back to one sample, sequenced in a study of T cells in localized non-small cell lung cancer. Generated by immunoSEQ multiplex PCR, the TCRdb table keeps only in-frame clones and is missing some. Found here are fewer than 100,000 clones, 80% of them singletons; the top ten hold nearly 9.5%. Sequencing used peripheral blood, obtained before any cancer treatment. These receptors were obtained from a female donor of 60 years or more with stage I lung adenocarcinoma.

The rearrangement uses TRBV6-1 and TRBJ1-5; D unclear. V was trimmed by 2 bases and J by 0 bases, leaving 8 bases between them. The CDR3 runs 15 residues. Germline CDR1 MNHNS, CDR2 SASEGT. The CDR3 DNA follows: TGTGCCAGCAGTGAAACCATCGATAGCAATCAGCCCCAGCATTTT. It encodes CASSETIDSNQPQHF.

This clone has a handful of counts. The CDR3 reads CASSLGGTSGRREQFF. The CDR3 bases are TGTGCCAGCAGCTTAGGAGGGACTAGCGGGAGAAGGGAGCAGTTCTTC. V is TRBV7-2 and J is TRBJ2-1, with 14 bases aligning to TRBD2. Losses at the gene ends were 1 base for V and 10 bases for J; bases not matched to a gene: 6. Per the germline V gene, CDR1 is SGHTA and CDR2 is FQGNSA. The length of the CDR3 is 16 residues.

The chain carries TRBV5-1 and TRBJ2-2; TRBD1 aligns across 11 bases. The CDR3 sequence is 15 residues long. In germline, CDR1 is SGHRS, CDR2 YFSETQ. The V segment lost 5 bases and the J segment 4 bases; nucleotides outside the gene matches: 4. CDR3 loop: CASRGQGVSTGELFF. The CDR3 DNA reads as TGCGCCAGCAGGGGACAGGGGGTCAGCACCGGGGAGCTGTTTTTT.

This clone has a handful of counts. V gene TRBV28 combines with J gene TRBJ2-7, with 9 positions matching TRBD2. Germline V gene data show CDR1 as MDHEN and CDR2 as SYDVKM. Unmatched junction bases numbered 4, after V lost 1 base and J lost 3 bases. This CDR3 is built from 15 residues. The CDR3 DNA follows: TGTGCCAGCAGTTTATTATCTAGCGGGAACTACGAGCAGTACTTC. Amino acid sequence: CASSLLSSGNYEQYF.

J is TRBJ1-2 and V is TRBV6-1; D is uncertain. The V end lost 6 bases, the J end lost 7 bases, and 18 bases lay between the germline ends. The CDR3 runs to 14 residues. The V gene's germline CDR1 is MNHNS and CDR2 SASEGT. The CDR3, as DNA: TGTGCCAGCAGCCCAATCGAAGGCCGAGGTGGCTACACCTTC. Amino acid sequence: CASSPIEGRGGYTF.

This clone was picked up a small number of times. This chain joins TRBV6-5 and TRBJ1-6, with D possibly being TRBD1 (5 bases). The CDR3 loop spans 14 amino acids. V was pared by 7 bases and J by 6 bases, with 13 bases between. Germline lookup yields CDR1 MNHEY and CDR2 SVGAGI. The DNA of the CDR3 is TGTGCCAGCAAAAAGGGGCTGGGTAATTCACCCCTCCACTTT. It specifies CASKKGLGNSPLHF.

This sequence joins TRBV10-3 and TRBJ2-5; 14 bases agree with TRBD2. There are 16 residues in the CDR3. Germline V gene data show CDR1 as ENHRY and CDR2 as SYGVKD. J lost 5 bases, V lost 4 bases, and 6 bases had no gene match. CDR3 sequence reads: CAISGGTSGRMETQYF. The CDR3 bases are TGTGCCATCAGTGGGGGGACTAGCGGGAGAATGGAGACCCAGTACTTC.

This clone was seen more than once but under ten times. V and J are TRBV27 and TRBJ2-7; D is unclear. Germline assignment: CDR1 MNHEY and CDR2 SMNVEV (reference sequence). V was shortened by 4 bases and J by 4 bases, with 5 bases between the two germline ends. The CDR3 runs to 11 residues. The CDR3 DNA is TGTGCCAGCAGTTACGGGTACGAGCAGTACTTC. Its translation: CASSYGYEQYF.

The rearrangement uses TRBV9 and TRBJ2-3; tentative D call: TRBD2 (6 bases). Germline V lookup: CDR1 SGDLS, CDR2 YYNGEE. Trimming took 4 bases from V and 9 from J, leaving 21 bases between them. The CDR3 contains 15 residues. CDR3 loop: CASSPEGGPRRTQYF. DNA for the CDR3: TGTGCCAGCAGCCCCGAAGGAGGGCCGAGGCGAACGCAGTATTTT.

This clone was seen more than once but under ten times. The genes are TRBV7-2 and TRBJ1-4; D possibly corresponds to TRBD1 (6 bases). Between the trimmed V and J ends, which lost 5 bases and 8 bases, there was a span of 15 bases. Germline values: CDR1 SGHTA, CDR2 FQGNSA. The length of the CDR3 is 14 residues. CDR3 in amino acids: CASSRQGIGEKLFF. The CDR3 DNA sequence: TGTGCCAGCAGCCGTCAGGGGATCGGAGAAAAACTGTTTTTT.

This clone has more than one count but fewer than ten. The rearrangement uses TRBV4-2 and TRBJ1-2, with 9 bases matching TRBD1. The trim removed 0 bases at V and 7 bases at J, leaving 12 bases unmatched. The CDR3 runs to 17 residues. The germline V gene encodes CDR1 LGHNA and CDR2 YNFKEQ. In nucleotides, the CDR3 is TGTGCCAGCAGCCAAGAGGGTACAGGGGGCGGGCTTCGTGGCTACACCTTC. Its translation: CASSQEGTGGGLRGYTF.

The chain has TRBV6-1 and TRBJ2-3; 7 bases agree with TRBD1. CDR3 length: 15 amino acids. Germline V gives CDR1 MNHNS, CDR2 SASEGT. With V trimmed by 2 bases and J by 4 bases, 6 bases remained unmatched. The chain's CDR3 is CASSERQGWADTQYF. The CDR3 DNA reads as TGTGCCAGCAGTGAAAGACAGGGATGGGCAGATACGCAGTATTTT.

This chain joins TRBV2 and TRBJ2-1; perhaps TRBD2 as D (6 bases). This CDR3 region has 13 residues. Germline loops: CDR1 SNHLY, CDR2 FYNNEI. The V gene lost 4 bases and the J gene lost 8 bases, with 12 bases spanning the gap. The CDR3 here is CASSVGWRDEQFF. In nucleotides, the CDR3 is TGTGCCAGCAGTGTAGGCTGGAGGGATGAGCAGTTCTTC.

CDR3 sequence reads: CASRRLGGEQFF. The CDR3 DNA reads as TGTGCCAGCAGGAGGCTGGGTGGTGAGCAGTTCTTC. The gene calls are TRBV6-1 and TRBJ2-1; unclear D gene. Germline V lookup: CDR1 MNHNS, CDR2 SASEGT. The CDR3 has 12 amino acids. V was clipped by 6 bases and J by 9 bases, with 12 bases between them.

The rearrangement joins TRBV20-1 to TRBJ2-3; D gene unclear. CDR1 DFQATT and CDR2 SNEGSKA come from the germline V gene (reference sequence). The CDR3 is made up of 11 amino acids. Trimming removed 3 bases from V and 5 bases from J, with 6 bases in between. The CDR3 is CSARLIDTQYF. CDR3 DNA sequence: TGCAGTGCTAGGTTAATAGATACGCAGTATTTT.

The rearrangement joins TRBV6-5 to TRBJ2-1, with a possible D match to TRBD2 (6 bases). The V gene lost 2 bases and the J gene lost 7 bases, with 6 bases spanning the gap. The CDR3 is 12 amino acids. Germline CDR1 MNHEY, CDR2 SVGAGI. In nucleotides, the CDR3 is TGTGCCAGCAGTTACGGGGGGAATGAGCAGTTCTTC. It specifies CASSYGGNEQFF.

V usage is TRBV14 and J usage is TRBJ1-3; TRBD1 matches 9 bases. The CDR3 covers 15 residues. With 5 bases clipped from V and 4 bases from J, the junction kept 6 bases outside the gene matches. Germline CDR1 SGHDN, CDR2 FVKESK. In DNA form, the CDR3 reads TGTGCCAGCAGCATCCGGGACAGGGTCGGAAACACCATATATTTT. Amino acid sequence: CASSIRDRVGNTIYF.

DNA for the CDR3: TGTGCCAGCAGTGCGTCCCGGGACAGTAATTCACCCCTCCACTTT. Residues: CASSASRDSNSPLHF. This sequence joins TRBV6-5 and TRBJ1-6; 7 bases match TRBD1. J lost 6 bases, V lost 5 bases, and 7 bases had no gene match. In germline, CDR1 is MNHEY, CDR2 SVGAGI. This CDR3 contains 15 residues.

This clone was detected only a few times. This sequence joins TRBV19 and TRBJ1-5; D is unresolved. With 6 bases removed from V and 6 bases from J, the gap between germline ends came to 12 bases. Germline assignment: CDR1 LNHDA and CDR2 SQIVND (reference sequence). This CDR3 region has 13 residues. The CDR3 is CASRLVGGQPQHF. The CDR3 bases are TGTGCCAGTAGACTAGTGGGAGGTCAGCCCCAGCATTTT.

The V and J genes are TRBV11-2 and TRBJ2-7; D is unresolved. In germline, CDR1 is SGHAT, CDR2 FQNNGV. This CDR3 region has 14 residues. V lost 1 base to trimming and J lost 6 bases, with 13 bases between them. The CDR3 is CASSLGAEPSEQYF. In nucleotides, the CDR3 is TGTGCCAGCAGCTTAGGGGCAGAACCTTCCGAGCAGTACTTC.

This rearrangement joins TRBV6-6 to TRBJ2-7, with D possibly matching TRBD1 (6 bases). The CDR3 spans 14 residues. Germline CDR1 reads MNHNY; CDR2 reads SVGAGI (reference sequence). Between the trimmed V and J ends, which lost 7 bases and 4 bases, there was a span of 17 bases. CDR3 loop: CASNPGAIRYEQYF. The CDR3 DNA follows: TGTGCCAGCAACCCAGGGGCCATTCGGTACGAGCAGTACTTC.